This TCR beta chain was obtained from a study of radiotherapy plus CTLA-4 blockade in lung cancer. Overall study findings and caveats: Radiotherapy was combined with ipilimumab, and tumor-derived TCR clones then expanded in blood. According to reports, early shifts in blood T cell clones, alongside interferon-beta, forecast response most accurately.

V gave up 0 bases and J gave up 4 bases; unmatched junction bases: 7. The length of the CDR3 is 16 residues. Germline lookup yields CDR1 SGHNT and CDR2 YYREEE (reference sequence). The method was immunoSEQ multiplex PCR; TCRdb's version includes in-frame clones alone and lacks a portion of them. The table shows roughly 60,000 clones, with 70% to 80% occurring only once. For this clone: What it binds is unknown.

Those with chemo-refractory metastatic non-small-cell lung cancer were treated with focal radiation combined with CTLA-4 blockade using ipilimumab. The sequence was obtained from a human donor with non-small cell lung cancer who had a complete response to radiotherapy plus ipilimumab. This rearrangement joins TRBV5-4 to TRBJ2-5, with 9 nucleotides matching TRBD1. The sequenced sample was peripheral blood, obtained from a patient treated with radiotherapy plus ipilimumab. The CDR3: CASSLGGGQGGETQYF. For the CDR3, the DNA is TGTGCCAGCAGCTTGGGGGGGGGACAGGGCGGAGAGACCCAGTACTTC.